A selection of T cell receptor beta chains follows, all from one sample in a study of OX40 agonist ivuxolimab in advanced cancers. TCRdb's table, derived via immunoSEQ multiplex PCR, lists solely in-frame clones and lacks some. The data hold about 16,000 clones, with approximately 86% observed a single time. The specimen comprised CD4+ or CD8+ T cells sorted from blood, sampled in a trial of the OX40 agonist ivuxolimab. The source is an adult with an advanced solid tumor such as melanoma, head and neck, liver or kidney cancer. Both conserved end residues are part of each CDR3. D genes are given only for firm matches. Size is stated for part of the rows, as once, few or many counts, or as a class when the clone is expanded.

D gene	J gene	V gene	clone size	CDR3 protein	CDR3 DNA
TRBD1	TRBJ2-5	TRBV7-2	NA	CASSRTGEYQETQYF	TGTGCCAGCAGCAGGACAGGCGAGTACCAAGAGACCCAGTACTTC
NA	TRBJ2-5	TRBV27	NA	CASSLTDRQETQYF	TGTGCCAGCAGTTTAACTGACAGGCAAGAGACCCAGTACTTC
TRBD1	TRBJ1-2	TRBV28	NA	CASRSSGTGTGSGYTF	TGTGCCAGCAGGAGTTCCGGCACCGGGACAGGGAGCGGCTACACCTTC
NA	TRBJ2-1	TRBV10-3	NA	CAISGSSEYNEQFF	TGTGCCATCAGTGGTTCTAGCGAATACAATGAGCAGTTCTTC
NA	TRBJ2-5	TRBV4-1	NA	CASSQDGRGGGETQYF	TGCGCCAGCAGCCAAGATGGGAGAGGAGGTGGGGAGACCCAGTACTTC
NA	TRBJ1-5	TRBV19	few	CASSRSDGGSNQPQHF	TGTGCCAGTAGTAGGTCAGATGGGGGTAGCAATCAGCCCCAGCATTTT
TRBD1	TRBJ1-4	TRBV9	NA	CASSSQGSEKLFF	TGTGCCAGCAGCTCACAGGGGTCTGAAAAACTGTTTTTT
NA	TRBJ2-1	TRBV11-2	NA	CASSSGLGNEQFF	TGTGCCAGCAGCTCAGGCCTAGGGAATGAGCAGTTCTTC
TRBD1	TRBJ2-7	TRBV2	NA	CASSDGFTGTDRIEQYF	TGTGCCAGCAGTGATGGATTCACCGGGACAGACCGGATCGAGCAGTACTTC
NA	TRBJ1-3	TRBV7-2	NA	CASSSQTGLSGNTIYF	TGTGCCAGCAGCTCCCAGACAGGCCTCTCTGGAAACACCATATATTTT
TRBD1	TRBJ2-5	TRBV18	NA	CASSPLGTDHGTQYF	TGTGCCAGCTCACCACTCGGGACAGACCATGGGACCCAGTACTTC
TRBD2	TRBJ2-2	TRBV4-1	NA	CASQVLAGANTGELFF	TGCGCCAGCCAAGTACTAGCGGGGGCGAACACCGGGGAGCTGTTTTTT
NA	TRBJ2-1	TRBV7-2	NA	CASSSQGVGQFF	TGTGCCAGCAGCTCTCAGGGAGTGGGGCAGTTCTTC
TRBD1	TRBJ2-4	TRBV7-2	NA	CASSLARDRGAKNIQYF	TGTGCCAGCAGCTTAGCGCGGGACAGGGGGGCCAAAAACATTCAGTACTTC
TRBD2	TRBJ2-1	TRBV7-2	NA	CASSSLSSGRTNEQFF	TGTGCCAGCAGCTCCTTATCTAGCGGGAGGACCAATGAGCAGTTCTTC
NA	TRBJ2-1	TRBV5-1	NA	CTPVPSVFF	TGCACGCCGGTCCCGTCGGTGTTCTTC